These 32 T cell receptor beta chains were all obtained from the same sample, sequenced in a study of PD-1 blockade in classical Hodgkin lymphoma. Every single patient, without exception, relapsed after autologous stem cell transplantation, and brentuximab vedotin exposure varied. Only in-frame clones appear in the TCRdb table, and some are missing; sequencing was by immunoSEQ multiplex PCR. There are 75,000 to 100,000 clones in the sample; roughly 84% occur only once, and about 12% lies in the top ten. This specimen was peripheral blood mononuclear cells (PBMCs), taken at baseline. All receptors come from a human donor with classical Hodgkin lymphoma.

This chain links TRBV18 with TRBJ1-3; the match to TRBD1 covers 7 bases. CDR1 and CDR2 (germline): KGHSH, LQKENI. Losses at the gene ends were 6 bases for V and 0 bases for J; bases not matched to a gene: 8. CDR3 length equals 16 residues. This CDR3 is CASSEMTGPSGNTIYF. CDR3 nucleotide sequence: TGTGCCAGCTCCGAAATGACAGGGCCCTCTGGAAACACCATATATTTT.

This clone was detected only once. V usage is TRBV2 and J usage is TRBJ2-5; D might be TRBD1 (5 bases). This CDR3 spans 13 amino acids. The ends were cut back, 5 bases at V and 9 bases at J, with 16 bases in the middle. Germline-derived CDR1 and CDR2 are SNHLY and FYNNEI. The DNA for the CDR3 is TGTGCCAGCAGTCGCGAATCCCAACAGGCCCAGTACTTC. Translated, it gives CASSRESQQAQYF.

This chain uses TRBV4-1 with TRBJ2-5; D uncertain. This CDR3 is 14 amino acids long. V lost 6 bases to trimming and J lost 5 bases, with 16 bases between them. Per germline, CDR1 MGHRA and CDR2 YSYEKL. The CDR3 loop reads CASRSLVGSETQYF. The CDR3 nucleotides read TGCGCCAGCAGGTCTTTGGTAGGGTCCGAGACCCAGTACTTC.

The table lists this clone with a few counts. The V and J genes are TRBV4-3 and TRBJ2-7; TRBD2 matches at 11 bases. V lost 4 bases to trimming and J lost 3 bases; unmatched junction nucleotides: 2. Germline V gene data show CDR1 as LGHNA and CDR2 as YSLEER. The CDR3 runs 14 residues. CDR3 sequence (DNA): TGCGCCAGCAGCCCTGGGACTAGCGGCTACGAGCAGTACTTC. Translation: CASSPGTSGYEQYF.

The chain couples TRBV7-4 to TRBJ2-2; no reliable D call. Germline loops: CDR1 SGHVT, CDR2 SQSDAQ. Trimming removed 2 bases at V and 3 bases at J, with 10 bases between. This CDR3 region has 15 residues. CDR3 DNA: TGTGCCAGCAGCTTACAAGACGTCCACACCGGGGAGCTGTTTTTT. Translation: CASSLQDVHTGELFF.

The chain combines TRBV2 with TRBJ2-7; 7 nucleotides line up with TRBD2. The CDR3 extends over 15 amino acids. J gave up 3 bases and V 6 bases, and 11 bases lay outside the gene matches. Germline V gene sequence: CDR1 SNHLY, CDR2 FYNNEI. The CDR3 here is CASRAEAGASYEQYF. CDR3 DNA: TGTGCCAGCAGGGCCGAGGCGGGAGCCAGCTACGAGCAGTACTTC.

This clone was seen once. The chain recombines TRBV6-5 with TRBJ1-3, with D perhaps TRBD1 (6 bases). Germline loops: CDR1 MNHEY, CDR2 SVGAGI. V gave up 8 bases and J gave up 1 base, with 6 bases separating them. This CDR3 is built from 12 residues. The CDR3 DNA reads as TGTGCCAGCGGGACATCTGGAAACACCATATATTTT. Protein: CASGTSGNTIYF.

This clone appeared once. This chain links TRBV19 with TRBJ2-2; 14 positions agree with TRBD2. This CDR3 has 21 residues. Losses at the gene ends were 9 bases for V and 6 bases for J; bases not matched to a gene: 24. Germline loops: CDR1 LNHDA, CDR2 SQIVND (reference sequence). CDR3 protein: CARERPFWEGLAGAGPGELFF. CDR3 coding DNA: TGTGCCAGGGAGCGACCCTTCTGGGAGGGACTAGCGGGAGCGGGCCCCGGGGAGCTGTTTTTT.

Written as DNA, the CDR3 is TGTGCCAGCAGCACTGGACTAGCGGGAGTAGGTGAGCAGTTCTTC. This gives the protein CASSTGLAGVGEQFF. V and J are TRBV6-5 and TRBJ2-1; 13 nucleotides match TRBD2. This CDR3 is built from 15 residues. The trim removed 6 bases at V and 9 bases at J, leaving 8 bases unmatched. Germline V gene sequence: CDR1 MNHEY, CDR2 SVGAGI.

V is TRBV21-1 and J is TRBJ2-1; no DNA check was done on the table's D call, TRBD2. TRBV21-1 has pseudogene status. The CDR3 is 11 amino acids. The CDR3 protein is CASSPLGRQFF. The CDR3 DNA follows: TGTGCCAGCAGCCCCCTCGGTAGGCAGTTCTTC.

The genes are TRBV30 and TRBJ2-2; D uncertain. V was clipped by 3 bases and J by 0 bases, with 8 bases between them. Per germline, CDR1 GTSNPN and CDR2 SVGIG (reference sequence). This CDR3 comprises 14 residues. CDR3 loop: CAWRRTANTGELFF. In DNA, the CDR3 is TGTGCCTGGAGGCGGACGGCGAACACCGGGGAGCTGTTTTTT. Complete variable domain (other parts from reference TRBV30 and TRBJ2-2): SQTIHQWPATLVQPVGSPLSLECTVEGTSNPNLYWYRQAAGRGLQLLFYSVGIGQISSEVPQNLSASRPQDRQFILSSKKLLLSDSGFYLCAWRRTANTGELFFGEGSRLTVL.

V and J are TRBV28 and TRBJ2-5; TRBD2 might be the D (7 bases). V lost 8 bases and J 5 bases, leaving 21 bases between the germline ends. The CDR3 spans 15 residues. Germline V gives CDR1 MDHEN, CDR2 SYDVKM. CDR3 in DNA: TGTGCCAGCTCGGGGGGCCCACGGGGTCGGGAGACCCAGTACTTC. This encodes CASSGGPRGRETQYF. Supplemented by reference TRBV28 and TRBJ2-5, the full variable domain reads DVKVTQSSRYLVKRTGEKVFLECVQDMDHENMFWYRQDPGLGLRLIYFSYDVKMKEKGDIPEGYSVSREKKERFSLILESASTNQTSMYLCASSGGPRGRETQYFGPGTRLLVL.

This clone was recorded once. The chain recombines TRBV2 with TRBJ2-2; D is ambiguous. The CDR3 loop spans 14 amino acids. V was clipped by 7 bases and J by 5 bases, with 14 bases between them. Germline V gene sequence: CDR1 SNHLY, CDR2 FYNNEI. The CDR3 DNA is TGTGCCAGCATTGCCAGGTTCTTTACCGGGGAGCTGTTTTTT. Protein: CASIARFFTGELFF.

V is TRBV29-1 and J is TRBJ1-1; TRBD1 is a possible D gene (6 bases). CDR1 is SQVTM, CDR2 ANQGSEA, per germline. The CDR3 consists of 12 residues. Deletions cut 2 bases from V and 5 bases from J, with 9 bases between. In DNA form, the CDR3 reads TGCAGCGTTGAAACAGGGATAACTGAAGCTTTCTTT. Translating it yields CSVETGITEAFF.

The chain recombines TRBV19 with TRBJ1-5; D not certain. The CDR3 has 14 amino acids. V dropped 1 base and J dropped 4 bases, with 8 bases sitting between them. Germline CDR1 is LNHDA and CDR2 is SQIVND (reference sequence). The CDR3 nucleotides read TGTGCCAGTAGTATAGGTCCCGCGAATCAGCCCCAGCATTTT. This codes for CASSIGPANQPQHF.

The CDR3 sequence is CASTIGGGAGGYTF. In nucleotides, the CDR3 is TGTGCCAGCACTATCGGGGGGGGTGCAGGCGGCTACACCTTC. The chain carries TRBV28 and TRBJ1-2; D might be TRBD1 (5 bases). The germline V and J ends were trimmed by 7 bases and 8 bases, with 20 bases remaining between them. Germline V CDR1 and CDR2: MDHEN, SYDVKM. The CDR3 is 14 residues long.

The gene calls are TRBV11-2 and TRBJ2-7; 11 bases agree with TRBD2. This CDR3 contains 14 residues. V lost 2 bases, J lost 6 bases, and 3 bases stayed unmatched. From germline, CDR1 is SGHAT and CDR2 FQNNGV. The CDR3 region is CASSLSGTSGEQYF. The DNA for the CDR3 is TGTGCCAGCAGCTTAAGTGGGACTAGCGGCGAGCAGTACTTC.

V and J are TRBV5-6 and TRBJ2-3; D is unclear. Germline V gene lookup returns CDR1 SGHDT and CDR2 YYEEEE. CDR3 length: 16 residues. Between the trimmed V and J ends, which lost 4 bases and 2 bases, there was a span of 17 bases. CDR3 bases: TGTGCCAGCAGCCCCGCCCTCGGCCACTCCACAGATACGCAGTATTTT. This encodes CASSPALGHSTDTQYF.

The gene calls are TRBV19 and TRBJ1-1, with D possibly being TRBD1 (5 bases). This CDR3 is built from 14 residues. Germline V gene data show CDR1 as LNHDA and CDR2 as SQIVND (reference sequence). The V end was cut by 4 bases, the J end by 3 bases, with 12 bases between. This chain's CDR3 is CASSTPGVYTEAFF. Here the CDR3 DNA reads TGTGCCAGTAGTACCCCGGGGGTTTACACTGAAGCTTTCTTT.

The rearrangement uses TRBV9 and TRBJ2-5; no clear D. V gave up 3 bases and J gave up 1 base, with 7 bases separating them. Germline assignment: CDR1 SGDLS and CDR2 YYNGEE. The CDR3 runs to 13 residues. CDR3 sequence reads: CASSAGAQETQYF. In DNA form, the CDR3 reads TGTGCCAGCAGCGCCGGAGCCCAAGAGACCCAGTACTTC.

The chain uses TRBV7-2 and TRBJ2-1, with 10 bases that match TRBD2. The V segment lost 5 bases and the J segment 15 bases; nucleotides outside the gene matches: 13. CDR1 is SGHTA, CDR2 FQGNSA, per germline. This CDR3 has 14 residues. The CDR3 bases are TGTGCCAGCAGCCTAGGGACTAGCGCAGCCCTATTGTTCTTC. This translates into CASSLGTSAALLFF.

The chain combines TRBV5-1 with TRBJ2-3; 7 positions match TRBD1. The CDR3 runs to 17 residues. Per germline, CDR1 SGHRS and CDR2 YFSETQ. J gave up 7 bases and V 1 base, and 15 bases lay outside the gene matches. CDR3 in amino acids: CASSLRTGPTGVHTQYF. For the CDR3, the DNA is TGCGCCAGCAGCTTGAGGACAGGCCCGACCGGGGTACATACGCAGTATTTT.

This clone was recorded a few times. V is TRBV6-5 and J is TRBJ2-4, with TRBD2 as a possible D gene (6 bases). CDR1 is MNHEY, CDR2 SVGAGI, per germline. Trimming pared 7 bases from V and 3 bases from J, leaving 16 bases between. The CDR3 is 15 amino acids. DNA of the CDR3: TGTGCCAGCAAAACCCGGGAGTTCGGCAAAAACATTCAGTACTTC. It is translated as CASKTREFGKNIQYF.

The rearrangement uses TRBV7-2 and TRBJ2-1, with 8 bases identical to TRBD2. The CDR3 is 15 amino acids. Germline CDR1 SGHTA, CDR2 FQGNSA. V lost 5 bases to trimming and J lost 9 bases; unmatched junction nucleotides: 12. The CDR3 nucleotides read TGTGCCAGCAGCCCCATGAGGGGTAGCGGGACTGAGCAGTTCTTC. Its protein product is CASSPMRGSGTEQFF.

Only one count was recorded for this clone. This chain uses TRBV5-8 with TRBJ1-1, with D maybe TRBD1 (6 bases). Trimming removed 9 bases from V and 2 bases from J, with 17 bases in between. The length of the CDR3 is 14 residues. Germline CDR1 is SGHTS and CDR2 is YDEGEE. The CDR3 DNA follows: TGTGCCACCAACCCGGGACACACTAACACTGAAGCTTTCTTT. Amino acid sequence: CATNPGHTNTEAFF. The complete variable domain, with remaining parts taken from reference TRBV5-8 and TRBJ1-1, reads EAGVTQSPTHLIKTRGQQATLRCSPISGHTSVYWYQQALGLGLQFLLWYDEGEERNRGNFPPRFSGRQFPNYSSELNVNALELEDSALYLCATNPGHTNTEAFFGQGTRLTVV.

This clone came up a few times. The chain joins TRBV5-4 to TRBJ1-1, with D hard to call. Trimming took 0 bases from V and 11 from J, leaving 11 bases between them. Per the germline V gene, CDR1 is SGHNT and CDR2 is YYREEE (reference sequence). This CDR3 spans 12 amino acids. The CDR3 region is CASSLDWGVAFF. Here the CDR3 DNA reads TGTGCCAGCAGCTTGGATTGGGGTGTGGCTTTCTTT. Together with reference TRBV5-4 and TRBJ1-1, the CDR3 gives the full variable domain: ETGVTQSPTHLIKTRGQQVTLRCSSQSGHNTVSWYQQALGQGPQFIFQYYREEENGRGNFPPRFSGLQFPNYSSELNVNALELDDSALYLCASSLDWGVAFFGQGTRLTVV.

The V gene is TRBV4-3, the J gene TRBJ2-7, with TRBD2 identical over 10 bases. The CDR3 runs 16 residues. Losses at the gene ends were 1 base for V and 2 bases for J; bases not matched to a gene: 5. The germline CDR1 and CDR2 sequences are LGHNA and YSLEER. The chain's CDR3 is CASSQGAGLATYEQYF. In nucleotides, the CDR3 is TGCGCCAGCAGCCAAGGGGCGGGACTAGCGACCTACGAGCAGTACTTC.

V and J are TRBV5-1 and TRBJ1-2; 8 bases match TRBD1. Germline lookup yields CDR1 SGHRS and CDR2 YFSETQ. The CDR3 length is 12 residues. V lost 4 bases to trimming and J lost 10 bases; unmatched junction nucleotides: 6. In DNA form, the CDR3 reads TGCGCCAGCAGCACGACGGGACAGGACTACACCTTC. Translation: CASSTTGQDYTF.

The sample holds a few counts of this clone. This chain connects TRBV28 to TRBJ2-5; D tentatively fits TRBD1 or TRBD2 (5 bases each). V was pared by 6 bases and J by 1 base, with 15 bases between. CDR3 size: 15 residues. Germline V lookup: CDR1 MDHEN, CDR2 SYDVKM. CDR3 coding DNA: TGTGCCAGCAGCCCCTGGGGGTCCAGCCAAGAGACCCAGTACTTC. Protein: CASSPWGSSQETQYF. Filled out from reference TRBV28 and TRBJ2-5, the complete variable domain reads DVKVTQSSRYLVKRTGEKVFLECVQDMDHENMFWYRQDPGLGLRLIYFSYDVKMKEKGDIPEGYSVSREKKERFSLILESASTNQTSMYLCASSPWGSSQETQYFGPGTRLLVL.

The chain links TRBV2 to TRBJ1-5, with D perhaps matching TRBD1 (6 bases). The CDR3 runs 13 residues. V gave up 6 bases and J gave up 5 bases, with 11 bases separating them. Germline CDR1 and CDR2: SNHLY and FYNNEI. CDR3 in amino acids: CASRADSDQPQHF. In DNA, the CDR3 is TGTGCCAGCAGGGCGGACAGCGATCAGCCCCAGCATTTT.

The V and J genes are TRBV7-9 and TRBJ1-1; 9 bases align to TRBD1. The CDR3 totals 15 residues. V shed 5 bases and J 1 base; nucleotides not matched to a gene: 5. The germline CDR1 and CDR2 sequences are SEHNR and FQNEAQ (reference sequence). The CDR3 DNA reads TGTGCCAGCAGCCTGCAGGACAGGGGGAACACTGAAGCTTTCTTT. This translates into CASSLQDRGNTEAFF.

The chain recombines TRBV6-5 with TRBJ2-7; weak D call: TRBD1 (6 bases). The CDR3 sequence is 13 residues long. Trimming shortened V by 6 bases and J by 5 bases, and 14 bases separated the two germline ends. CDR1 is MNHEY and CDR2 is SVGAGI in the germline V gene. CDR3 sequence (DNA): TGTGCCAGCAGGCTAACAGGGACCAACGAGCAGTACTTC. It codes for CASRLTGTNEQYF.